This T cell receptor beta chain stems from a study of cytomegalovirus exposure and HLA in healthy donors. This CDR3 has 12 amino acids. Germline CDR1 SNHLY, CDR2 FYNNEI. Between the trimmed V and J ends, which lost 8 bases and 4 bases, there was a span of 11 bases. The PCR made use of 60 Vbeta and 13 Jbeta primers. Authors' methods: There were some 87 million unique TCR beta chains by a later count, and 8.5 million to 14 million of them were shared. Produced via immunoSEQ multiplex PCR; TCRdb's table is partial and in-frame only. V and J calls and clone size follow that table, whereas D and trimming were derived from the DNA. The repertoire consists of over 85,000 clones, with roughly four fifths occurring once and the leading ten covering under 4.5%.

The sequence derives from a man aged 35 to 55 in good health and CMV-seronegative. The rearrangement joins TRBV2 to TRBJ1-1; D might be TRBD1 (5 bases). Sequencing input: PBMCs. DNA of the CDR3: TGTGCCAGCGGGGGGGATGGCACTGAAGCTTTCTTT. Protein product: CASGGDGTEAFF.